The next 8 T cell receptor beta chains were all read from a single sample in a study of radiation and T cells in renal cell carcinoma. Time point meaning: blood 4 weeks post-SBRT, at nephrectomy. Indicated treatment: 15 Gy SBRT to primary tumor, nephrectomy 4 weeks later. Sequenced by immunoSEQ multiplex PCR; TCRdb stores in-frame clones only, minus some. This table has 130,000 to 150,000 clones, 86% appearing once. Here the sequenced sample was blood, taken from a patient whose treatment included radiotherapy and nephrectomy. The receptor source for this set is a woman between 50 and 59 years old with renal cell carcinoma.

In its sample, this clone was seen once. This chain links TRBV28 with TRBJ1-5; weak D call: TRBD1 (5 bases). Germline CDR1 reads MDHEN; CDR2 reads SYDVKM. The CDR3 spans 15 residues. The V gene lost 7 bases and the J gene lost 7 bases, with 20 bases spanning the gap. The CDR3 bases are TGTGCCAGCATTACCTCCGGGACCAATAAACAGCCCCAGCATTTT. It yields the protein CASITSGTNKQPQHF.

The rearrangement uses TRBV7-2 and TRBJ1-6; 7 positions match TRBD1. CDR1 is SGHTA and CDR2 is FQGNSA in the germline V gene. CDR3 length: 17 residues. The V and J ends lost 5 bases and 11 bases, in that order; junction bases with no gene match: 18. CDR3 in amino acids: CASSRFPGDRVTTPLHF. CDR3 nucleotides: TGTGCCAGCAGCAGGTTCCCAGGAGACAGGGTAACGACACCCCTCCACTTT.

CDR3: CASGRVLGTEAFF. CDR3 coding DNA: TGTGCCAGCGGAAGGGTCTTGGGGACTGAAGCTTTCTTT. The gene calls are TRBV2 and TRBJ1-1; D gene unclear. Germline V gene sequence: CDR1 SNHLY, CDR2 FYNNEI. The CDR3 contains 13 residues. With 8 bases removed from V and 5 bases from J, the gap between germline ends came to 15 bases.

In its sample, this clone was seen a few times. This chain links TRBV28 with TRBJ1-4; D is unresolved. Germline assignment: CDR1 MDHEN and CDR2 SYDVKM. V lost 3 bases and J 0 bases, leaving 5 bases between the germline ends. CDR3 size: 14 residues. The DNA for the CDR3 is TGTGCCAGCAGTTTCTCTGCAACTAATGAAAAACTGTTTTTT. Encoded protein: CASSFSATNEKLFF.

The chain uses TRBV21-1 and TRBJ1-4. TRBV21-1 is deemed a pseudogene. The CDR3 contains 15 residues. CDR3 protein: CASRGPGGTNEKLFF. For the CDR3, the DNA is TGTGCCAGCAGGGGACCGGGGGGCACTAATGAAAAACTGTTTTTT.

The DNA of the CDR3 is TGTGCCAGCAGTCCCACAGGGGGGGTGGACGAGCAGTACTTC. Translated, it gives CASSPTGGVDEQYF. J is TRBJ2-7 and V is TRBV28; tentatively, D is TRBD1 (8 bases). The CDR3 consists of 14 residues. Per the germline V gene, CDR1 is MDHEN and CDR2 is SYDVKM. Trimming pared 5 bases from V and 5 bases from J, leaving 16 bases between.

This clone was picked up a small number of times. This CDR3 reads CAWSDRQEGTF. CDR3 bases: TGTGCCTGGAGTGACCGTCAAGAGGGCACCTTC. The rearrangement joins TRBV30 to TRBJ1-2; D is unclear. Looked up from germline, CDR1 is GTSNPN and CDR2 is SVGIG (reference sequence). This CDR3 contains 11 residues. Trimming stripped 1 base from V and 13 bases from J, with 13 bases between. Filled out from reference TRBV30 and TRBJ1-2, the complete variable domain reads SQTIHQWPATLVQPVGSPLSLECTVEGTSNPNLYWYRQAAGRGLQLLFYSVGIGQISSEVPQNLSASRPQDRQFILSSKKLLLSDSGFYLCAWSDRQEGTFGSGTRLTVV.

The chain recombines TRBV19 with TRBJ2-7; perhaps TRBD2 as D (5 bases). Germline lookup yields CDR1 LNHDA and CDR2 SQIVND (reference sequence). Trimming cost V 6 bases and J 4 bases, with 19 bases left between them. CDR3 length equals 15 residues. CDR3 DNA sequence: TGTGCCAGTAGCAGTCTCCCGGACTCGGAGTACGAGCAGTACTTC. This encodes CASSSLPDSEYEQYF.